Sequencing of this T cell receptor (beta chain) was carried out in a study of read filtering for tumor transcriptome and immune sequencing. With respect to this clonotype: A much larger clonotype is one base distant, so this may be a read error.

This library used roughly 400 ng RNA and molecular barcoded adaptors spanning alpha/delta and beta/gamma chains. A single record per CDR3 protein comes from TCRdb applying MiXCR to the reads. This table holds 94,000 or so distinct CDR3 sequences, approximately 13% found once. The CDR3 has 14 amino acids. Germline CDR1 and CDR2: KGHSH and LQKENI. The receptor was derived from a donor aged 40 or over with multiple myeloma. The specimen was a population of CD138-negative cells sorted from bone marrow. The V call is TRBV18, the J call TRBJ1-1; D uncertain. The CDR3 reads CASSPPGWNTGAFF. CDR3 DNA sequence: TGTGCCAGCTCACCACCGGGGTGGAACACTGGAGCTTTCTTT.